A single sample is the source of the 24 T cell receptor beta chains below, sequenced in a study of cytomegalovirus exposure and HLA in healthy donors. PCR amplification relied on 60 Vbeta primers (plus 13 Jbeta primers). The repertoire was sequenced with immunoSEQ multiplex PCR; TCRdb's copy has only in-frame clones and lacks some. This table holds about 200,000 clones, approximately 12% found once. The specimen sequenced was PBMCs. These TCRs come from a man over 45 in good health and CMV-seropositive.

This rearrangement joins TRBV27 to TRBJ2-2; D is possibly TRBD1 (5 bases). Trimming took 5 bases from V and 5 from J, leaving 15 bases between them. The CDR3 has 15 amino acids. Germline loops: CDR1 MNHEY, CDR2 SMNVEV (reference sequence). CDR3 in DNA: TGTGCCAGCAGTGACGCAGGGTTTAGGACCGGGGAGCTGTTTTTT. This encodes CASSDAGFRTGELFF.

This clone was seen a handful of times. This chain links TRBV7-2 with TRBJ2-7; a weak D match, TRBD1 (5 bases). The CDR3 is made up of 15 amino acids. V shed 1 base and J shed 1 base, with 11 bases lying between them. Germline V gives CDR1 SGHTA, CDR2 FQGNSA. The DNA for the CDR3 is TGTGCCAGCAGCTTAGTTCTGGGGCCATCCTACGAGCAGTACTTC. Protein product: CASSLVLGPSYEQYF.

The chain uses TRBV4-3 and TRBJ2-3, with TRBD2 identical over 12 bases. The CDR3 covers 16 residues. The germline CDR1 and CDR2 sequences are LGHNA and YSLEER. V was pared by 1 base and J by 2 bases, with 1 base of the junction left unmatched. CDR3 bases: TGCGCCAGCAGCCAAGGGACTAGCGGGGTCACAGATACGCAGTATTTT. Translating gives CASSQGTSGVTDTQYF.

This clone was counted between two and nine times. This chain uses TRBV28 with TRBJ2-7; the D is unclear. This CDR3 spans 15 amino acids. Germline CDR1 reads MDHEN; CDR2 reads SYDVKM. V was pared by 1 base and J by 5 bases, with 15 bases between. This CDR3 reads CASSLSRPPANEQYV. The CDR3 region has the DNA TGTGCCAGCAGTTTATCTAGGCCCCCGGCGAACGAGCAGTACGTC.

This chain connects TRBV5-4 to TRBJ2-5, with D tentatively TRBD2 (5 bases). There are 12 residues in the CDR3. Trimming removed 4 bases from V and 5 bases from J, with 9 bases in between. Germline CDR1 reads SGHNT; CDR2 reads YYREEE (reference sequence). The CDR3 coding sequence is TGTGCCAGCAGCCCTGGGAGCGAGACCCAGTACTTC. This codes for CASSPGSETQYF.

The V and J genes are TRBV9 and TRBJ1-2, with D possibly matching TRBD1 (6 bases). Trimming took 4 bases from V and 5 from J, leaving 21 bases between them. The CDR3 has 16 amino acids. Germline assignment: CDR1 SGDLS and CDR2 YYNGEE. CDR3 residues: CASSLFDRSGAYGYTF. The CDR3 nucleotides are TGTGCCAGCAGCCTTTTTGACAGGTCTGGCGCGTATGGCTACACCTTC.

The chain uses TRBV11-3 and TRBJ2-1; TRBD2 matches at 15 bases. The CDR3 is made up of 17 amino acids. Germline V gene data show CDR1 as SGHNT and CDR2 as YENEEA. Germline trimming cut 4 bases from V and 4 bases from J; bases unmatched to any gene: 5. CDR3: CASSSGLAGGQYNEQFF. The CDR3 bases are TGTGCCAGCAGCTCGGGACTAGCGGGGGGACAATACAATGAGCAGTTCTTC. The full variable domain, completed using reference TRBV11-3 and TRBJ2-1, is EAGVVQSPRYKIIEKKQPVAFWCNPISGHNTLYWYLQNLGQGPELLIRYENEEAVDDSQLPKDRFSAERLKGVDSTLKIQPAELGDSAVYLCASSSGLAGGQYNEQFFGPGTRLTVL.

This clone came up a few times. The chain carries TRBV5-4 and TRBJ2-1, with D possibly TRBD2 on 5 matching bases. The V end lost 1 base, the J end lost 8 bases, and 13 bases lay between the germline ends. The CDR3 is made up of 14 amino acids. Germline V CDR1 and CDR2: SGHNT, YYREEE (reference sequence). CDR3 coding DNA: TGTGCCAGCAGCTTGTTCGGACCCGGGGATGAGCAGTTCTTC. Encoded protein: CASSLFGPGDEQFF.

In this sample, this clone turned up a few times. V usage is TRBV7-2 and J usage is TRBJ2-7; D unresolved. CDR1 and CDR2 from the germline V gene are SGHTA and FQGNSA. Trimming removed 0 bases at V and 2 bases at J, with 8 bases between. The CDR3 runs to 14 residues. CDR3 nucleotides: TGTGCCAGCAGCTTAGCGCGGCTAGCCTACGAGCAGTACTTC. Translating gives CASSLARLAYEQYF. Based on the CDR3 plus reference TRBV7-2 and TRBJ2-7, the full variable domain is GAGVSQSPSNKVTEKGKDVELRCDPISGHTALYWYRQSLGQGLEFLIYFQGNSAPDKSGLPSDRFSAERTGGSVSTLTIQRTQQEDSAVYLCASSLARLAYEQYFGPGTRLTVT.

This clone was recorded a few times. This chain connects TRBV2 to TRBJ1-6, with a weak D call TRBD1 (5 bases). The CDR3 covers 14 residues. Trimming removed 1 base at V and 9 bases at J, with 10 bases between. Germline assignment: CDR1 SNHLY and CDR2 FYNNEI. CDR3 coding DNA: TGTGCCAGCAGTGAAGGCGCCAGGGCTTCACCCCTCCACTTT. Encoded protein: CASSEGARASPLHF. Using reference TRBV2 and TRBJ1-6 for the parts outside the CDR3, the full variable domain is EPEVTQTPSHQVTQMGQEVILRCVPISNHLYFYWYRQILGQKVEFLVSFYNNEISEKSEIFDDQFSVERPDGSNFTLKIRSTKLEDSAMYFCASSEGARASPLHFGNGTRLTVT.

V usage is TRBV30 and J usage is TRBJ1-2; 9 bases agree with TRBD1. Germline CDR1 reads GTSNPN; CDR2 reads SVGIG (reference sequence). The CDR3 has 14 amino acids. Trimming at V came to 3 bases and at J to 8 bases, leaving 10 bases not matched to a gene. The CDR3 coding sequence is TGTGCCTGGAGGCCGGGACAGGGTCGATTAGGCTACACCTTC. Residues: CAWRPGQGRLGYTF.

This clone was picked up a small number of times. CDR3 loop: CASSYRRDRGSGYTF. The CDR3 nucleotides are TGTGCCAGCAGTTACCGTAGGGACAGGGGTAGCGGCTACACCTTC. This sequence joins TRBV6-5 and TRBJ1-2, with 10 positions matching TRBD1. The V gene end was trimmed by 2 bases and the J gene end by 8 bases; junction bases not matched to a gene: 8. There are 15 residues in the CDR3. Germline CDR1 reads MNHEY; CDR2 reads SVGAGI.

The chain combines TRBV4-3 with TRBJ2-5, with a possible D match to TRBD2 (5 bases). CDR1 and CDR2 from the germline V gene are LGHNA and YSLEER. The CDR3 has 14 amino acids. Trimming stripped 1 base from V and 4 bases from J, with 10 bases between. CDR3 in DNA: TGCGCCAGCAGCCAAGGACGGGGTGGAGAGACCCAGTACTTC. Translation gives CASSQGRGGETQYF.

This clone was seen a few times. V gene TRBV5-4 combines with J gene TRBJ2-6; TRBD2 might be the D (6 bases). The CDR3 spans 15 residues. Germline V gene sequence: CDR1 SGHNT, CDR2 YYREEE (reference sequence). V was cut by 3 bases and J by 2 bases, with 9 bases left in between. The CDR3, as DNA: TGTGCCAGCAGCTGGGGGGATCCTGGGGCCAACGTCCTGACTTTC. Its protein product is CASSWGDPGANVLTF.

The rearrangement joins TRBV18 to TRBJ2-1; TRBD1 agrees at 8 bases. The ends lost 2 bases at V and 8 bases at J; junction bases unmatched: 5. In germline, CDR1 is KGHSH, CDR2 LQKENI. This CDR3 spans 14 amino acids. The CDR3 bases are TGTGCCAGCTCACCAATGGACAGGGATGATGAGCAGTTCTTC. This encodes CASSPMDRDDEQFF. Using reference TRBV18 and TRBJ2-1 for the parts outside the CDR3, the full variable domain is NAGVMQNPRHLVRRRGQEARLRCSPMKGHSHVYWYRQLPEEGLKFMVYLQKENIIDESGMPKERFSAEFPKEGPSILRIQQVVRGDSAAYFCASSPMDRDDEQFFGPGTRLTVL.

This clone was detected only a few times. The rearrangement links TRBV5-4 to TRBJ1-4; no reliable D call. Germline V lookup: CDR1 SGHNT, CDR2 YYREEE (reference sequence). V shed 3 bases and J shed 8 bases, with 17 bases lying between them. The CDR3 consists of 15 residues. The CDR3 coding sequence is TGTGCCAGCAGCTCGCCGGGAGGGTTAACGGAAAAACTGTTTTTT. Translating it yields CASSSPGGLTEKLFF.

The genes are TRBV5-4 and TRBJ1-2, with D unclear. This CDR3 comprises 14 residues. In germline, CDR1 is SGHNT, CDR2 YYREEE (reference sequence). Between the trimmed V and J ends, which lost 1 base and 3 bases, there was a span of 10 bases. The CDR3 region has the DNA TGTGCCAGCAGCTTGATCGGGAGCTACTATGGCTACACCTTC. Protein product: CASSLIGSYYGYTF. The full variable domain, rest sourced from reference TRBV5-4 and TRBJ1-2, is ETGVTQSPTHLIKTRGQQVTLRCSSQSGHNTVSWYQQALGQGPQFIFQYYREEENGRGNFPPRFSGLQFPNYSSELNVNALELDDSALYLCASSLIGSYYGYTFGSGTRLTVV.

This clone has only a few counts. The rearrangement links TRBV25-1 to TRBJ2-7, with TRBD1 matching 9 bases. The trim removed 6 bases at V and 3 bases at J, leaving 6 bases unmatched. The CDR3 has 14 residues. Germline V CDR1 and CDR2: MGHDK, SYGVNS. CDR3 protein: CASRRQGVDYEQYF. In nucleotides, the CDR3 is TGTGCCAGCAGGAGACAGGGGGTTGACTACGAGCAGTACTTC.

This CDR3 reads CASSLDRGATEAFF. CDR3 bases: TGTGCCAGCAGTCTGGACAGGGGAGCCACTGAAGCTTTCTTT. The rearrangement uses TRBV28 and TRBJ1-1; 9 bases line up with TRBD1. The junction had 5 bases not matched to a gene; V was cut back by 5 bases and J by 4 bases. CDR1 is MDHEN and CDR2 is SYDVKM in the germline V gene. The CDR3 is 14 residues long.

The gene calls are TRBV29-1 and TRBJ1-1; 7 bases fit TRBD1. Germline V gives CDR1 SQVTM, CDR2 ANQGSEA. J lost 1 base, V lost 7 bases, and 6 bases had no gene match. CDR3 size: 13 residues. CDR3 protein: CSALRDRNTEAFF. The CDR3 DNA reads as TGCAGCGCGCTCCGGGACAGGAACACTGAAGCTTTCTTT.

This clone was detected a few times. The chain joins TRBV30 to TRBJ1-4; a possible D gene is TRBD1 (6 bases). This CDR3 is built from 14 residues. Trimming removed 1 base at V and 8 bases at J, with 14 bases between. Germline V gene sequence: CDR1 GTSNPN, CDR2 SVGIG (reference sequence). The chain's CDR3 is CAWSEWGLDEKLFF. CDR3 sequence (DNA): TGTGCCTGGAGTGAGTGGGGGCTTGACGAAAAACTGTTTTTT.

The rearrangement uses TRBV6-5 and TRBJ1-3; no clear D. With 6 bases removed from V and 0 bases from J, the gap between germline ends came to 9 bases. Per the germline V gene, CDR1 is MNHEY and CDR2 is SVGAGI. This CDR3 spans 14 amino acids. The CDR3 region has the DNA TGTGCCAGCAGCCGCGGGCCCTCTGGAAACACCATATATTTT. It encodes CASSRGPSGNTIYF.

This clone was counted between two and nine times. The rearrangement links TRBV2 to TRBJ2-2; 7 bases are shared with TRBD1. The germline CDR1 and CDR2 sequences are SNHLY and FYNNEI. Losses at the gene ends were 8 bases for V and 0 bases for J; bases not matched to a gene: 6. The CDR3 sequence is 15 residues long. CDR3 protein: CASRVTGTNTGELFF. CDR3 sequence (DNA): TGTGCCAGCCGGGTGACAGGGACGAACACCGGGGAGCTGTTTTTT.

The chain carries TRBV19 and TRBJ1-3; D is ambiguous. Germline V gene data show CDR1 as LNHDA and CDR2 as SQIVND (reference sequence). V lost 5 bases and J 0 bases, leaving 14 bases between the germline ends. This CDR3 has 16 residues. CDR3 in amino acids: CASSPMGSNSGNTIYF. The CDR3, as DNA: TGTGCCAGTAGTCCTATGGGCTCCAACTCTGGAAACACCATATATTTT.